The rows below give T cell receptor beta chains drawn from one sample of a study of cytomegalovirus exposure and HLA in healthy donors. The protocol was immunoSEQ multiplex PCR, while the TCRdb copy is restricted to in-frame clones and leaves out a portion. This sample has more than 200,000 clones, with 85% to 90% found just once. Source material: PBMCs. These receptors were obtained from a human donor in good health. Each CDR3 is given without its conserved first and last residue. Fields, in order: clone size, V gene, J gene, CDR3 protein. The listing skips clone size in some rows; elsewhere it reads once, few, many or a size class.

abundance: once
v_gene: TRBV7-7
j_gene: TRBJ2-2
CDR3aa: ASSTRTSGNTGELF

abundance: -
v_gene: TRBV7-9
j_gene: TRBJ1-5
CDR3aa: ASSPGRGSNQPQH

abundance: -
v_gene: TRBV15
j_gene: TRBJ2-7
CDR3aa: ATSRGGTSGAEQY

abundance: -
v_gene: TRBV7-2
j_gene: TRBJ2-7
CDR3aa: ASGMSVIEQY

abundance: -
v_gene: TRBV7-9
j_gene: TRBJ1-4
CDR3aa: ASSLPRATNEKLF

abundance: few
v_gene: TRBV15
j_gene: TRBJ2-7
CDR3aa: ATSRNSYEQY

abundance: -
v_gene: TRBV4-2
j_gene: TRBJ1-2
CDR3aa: ASSQDSAAGGPYGYT

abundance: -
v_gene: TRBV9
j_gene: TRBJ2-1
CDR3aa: ASSVVGLYNEQF

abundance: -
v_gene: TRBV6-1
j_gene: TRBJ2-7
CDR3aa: ASRLASSPEQY

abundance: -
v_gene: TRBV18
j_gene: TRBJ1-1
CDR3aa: ASSSRGRTEAF

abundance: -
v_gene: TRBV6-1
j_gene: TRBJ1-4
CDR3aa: ASTHSTTGTGKLF

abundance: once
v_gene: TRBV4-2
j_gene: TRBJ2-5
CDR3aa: ASSPQQTSGRAQETQY

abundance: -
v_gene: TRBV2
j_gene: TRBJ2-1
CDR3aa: ASSEIAGVYNEQF

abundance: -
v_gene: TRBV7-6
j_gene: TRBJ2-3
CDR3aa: ASSLIGRELARGQY

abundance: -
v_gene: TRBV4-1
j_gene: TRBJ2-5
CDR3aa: ASSQGRTAGETQY

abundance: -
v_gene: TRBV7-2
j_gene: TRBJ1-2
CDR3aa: ASSPRDRGGYT

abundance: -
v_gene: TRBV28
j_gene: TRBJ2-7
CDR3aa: ASSLAGGPYEQY

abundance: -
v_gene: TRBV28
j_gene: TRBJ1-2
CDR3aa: ASSLLQGAGYGYT

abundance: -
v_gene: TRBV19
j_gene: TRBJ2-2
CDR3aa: ASGRNGELF

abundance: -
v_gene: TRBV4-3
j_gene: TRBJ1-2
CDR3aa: ASSQDFRQGGGYT

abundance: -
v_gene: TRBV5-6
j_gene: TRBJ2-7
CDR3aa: ASSSGLANYEQY

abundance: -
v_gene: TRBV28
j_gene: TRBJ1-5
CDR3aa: ASGLYRAEQPQH

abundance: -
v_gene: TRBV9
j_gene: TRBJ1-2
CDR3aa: ASSVEGQRRGYT